This TCR beta chain was captured by sequencing in a study of blood T cells in healthy people across ages. In regard to this clonotype: Antigen unknown. At one end the junction does not follow the germline gene, possibly because of a read error.

Study findings and constraints: Observed TCR beta diversity per million T cells went down as age went up. This fall followed a roughly linear course with age. Researchers report that TCR beta diversity correlated strongly with naive T cell percentage.

Primed by a sample-barcoded 5' primer and a J-beta primer mix, a second PCR proceeded for about 6 to 12 cycles. Every cDNA molecule carried a tag from a template-switch adaptor bearing 12 random nucleotides. TCRdb re-analysed the 5' RACE reads in MiXCR, keeping a single row per CDR3 protein. The data hold roughly 2 million distinct CDR3 sequences, with about 50% observed a single time. This CDR3 region has 12 residues. CDR1 and CDR2 from the germline V gene are MGHDK and SYGVNS. The sequenced sample was blood. The origin of this receptor is a woman aged 40 to 50 in good health. This chain joins TRBV25-1 and TRBJ2-3, with TRBD2 as a possible D gene (5 bases). Here the CDR3 reads CASRESSSTQYF. The DNA for the CDR3 is TGTGCCAGCAGGGAATCTAGCTCGACGCAGTATTTT. Full variable domain (missing parts from reference TRBV25-1 and TRBJ2-3): EADIYQTPRYLVIGTGKKITLECSQTMGHDKMYWYQQDPGMELHLIHYSYGVNSTEKGDLSSESTVSRIRTEHFPLTLESARPSHTSQYLCASRESSSTQYFGPGTRLTVL.